One sample yielded the 6 T cell receptor beta chains listed below, sequenced in a study of cytotoxic CD8 clonotypes in ibrutinib-treated CLL (dated by TCRdb to about 2021). Library method: the immunoSEQ multiplex PCR assay. TCRdb carries this immuneACCESS record with in-frame sequences only. Its versions omit some clonotypes, under half of them owing to an unresolved V gene in the studies checked, with the rest unexplained. Counted in this sample were about 140,000 clones; around 80% of them appeared once. The ten largest clonotypes hold 7.5% to 9% of the sample. This material consisted of PBMCs, taken after 36 months of ibrutinib treatment. These receptors were collected from a human donor with chronic lymphocytic leukemia.

This chain links TRBV27 with TRBJ2-1; 9 bases fit TRBD2. J was trimmed by 3 bases and V by 0 bases; bases with no gene match: 18. The CDR3 runs to 21 residues. Germline V gives CDR1 MNHEY, CDR2 SMNVEV (reference sequence). CDR3 protein: CASSLSPASGITQELYNEQFF. DNA of the CDR3: TGTGCCAGCAGTTTATCGCCGGCTAGCGGGATCACCCAAGAGCTCTACAATGAGCAGTTCTTC.

The chain employs TRBV4-1 and TRBJ2-5; D is unclear. Deletions cut 5 bases from V and 5 bases from J, with 18 bases between. This CDR3 comprises 15 residues. The V gene's germline CDR1 is MGHRA and CDR2 YSYEKL. Here the CDR3 DNA reads TGCGCCAGCAGCATAACCGCGTTAGCCGGGGAGACCCAGTACTTC. It encodes CASSITALAGETQYF.

The chain carries TRBV4-2 and TRBJ1-6; D is perhaps TRBD1 (5 bases). The CDR3 consists of 17 residues. V gave up 1 base and J gave up 9 bases, with 19 bases separating them. Germline loops: CDR1 LGHNA, CDR2 YNFKEQ. The CDR3 coding sequence is TGTGCCAGCAGCCAAGGACCCGAGAGGATTAGGGGTTCACCCCTCCACTTT. It specifies CASSQGPERIRGSPLHF.

This chain links TRBV28 with TRBJ1-2, with 7 positions matching TRBD1. The CDR3 consists of 16 residues. The junction had 11 bases not matched to a gene; V was cut back by 5 bases and J by 2 bases. Germline V gene data show CDR1 as MDHEN and CDR2 as SYDVKM. The CDR3 region has the DNA TGTGCCAGCAGTCTCTGGACAGGACAGGCCAACTATGGCTACACCTTC. Its translation: CASSLWTGQANYGYTF.

V is TRBV13 and J is TRBJ2-4; a possible D gene is TRBD2 (6 bases). Trimming shortened V by 3 bases and J by 0 bases, and 6 bases separated the two germline ends. Germline V gene lookup returns CDR1 PRHDT and CDR2 FYEKMQ (reference sequence). The CDR3 is 14 residues long. The CDR3 spells CASSLEGAKNIQYF. CDR3 coding DNA: TGTGCCAGCAGCTTGGAGGGAGCCAAAAACATTCAGTACTTC.

The V gene is TRBV4-1, the J gene TRBJ2-2; the D gene is possibly TRBD1 (5 bases). CDR1 is MGHRA, CDR2 YSYEKL, per germline. V was pared by 1 base and J by 3 bases, with 6 bases between. The CDR3 runs 14 residues. CDR3 bases: TGCGCCAGCAGCCAAGGACAGCACACCGGGGAGCTGTTTTTT. Its translation: CASSQGQHTGELFF.